This TCR beta chain is drawn from a study of vaccination effects on CD4 cells after COVID-19. Per the germline V gene, CDR1 is ENHRY and CDR2 is SYGVKD. The CDR3 consists of 14 residues. V was trimmed by 4 bases and J by 2 bases, leaving 10 bases between them. Profiled with immunoSEQ multiplex PCR; TCRdb holds only in-frame clones, not every one. The sample lists approximately 74,000 clones, over 70% seen once, with around 1% in the top ten. The count of this clone is one. No antigen is known for it. After expansion with viral peptide pools in the ViraFEST assay, antigen-specific CD4+ T cells were sequenced. When more than 9 days of culture had elapsed, CD4+ T cells were isolated. The vaccine given was either BNT162b2 or mRNA-1273, in two doses.

The chain uses TRBV10-3 and TRBJ2-3; D is unresolved. This material consisted of CD4+ T cells from PBMCs cultured with HCoV-OC43 spike peptides, taken after COVID-19 vaccination. The sample's subset: HCoV-OC43 spike overlapping peptide pool stimulation. The source is a human donor who received a COVID-19 vaccine. The CDR3 here is CAISGASITDTQYF. The CDR3, as DNA: TGTGCCATCAGTGGAGCCAGTATCACAGATACGCAGTATTTT.